The 22 T cell receptor beta chains presented below share a single source sample, sequenced in a study of CD8+ T cells in alopecia areata. Treatment specified: oral pan-JAK inhibitor, 5-10 mg twice daily. Sequencing used cDNA as its template, made by extracting RNA and reverse transcribing it. Using immunoSEQ multiplex PCR, the repertoire was profiled, and TCRdb retains in-frame clones only, with some absent. There are some 170,000 clones in the sample; approximately 53% occur only once, and 10% to 14% lies in the top ten. Sequencing used CD8+ T cells sorted from blood, obtained at week 24, from a patient treated with tofacitinib. The receptors here all came from a human donor with alopecia areata.

This clone was picked up one time. The V and J genes are TRBV2 and TRBJ2-5; the match to TRBD2 covers 10 bases. The V and J ends lost 4 bases and 0 bases, in that order; junction bases with no gene match: 5. The germline V gene encodes CDR1 SNHLY and CDR2 FYNNEI. The CDR3 has 16 residues. The CDR3 protein is CASSAGTSEHQETQYF. In nucleotides, the CDR3 is TGTGCCAGCAGTGCAGGGACTAGCGAGCACCAAGAGACCCAGTACTTC.

This clone was observed a few times. This chain connects TRBV4-3 to TRBJ1-6, with D tentatively TRBD1 (6 bases). The ends were cut back, 0 bases at V and 6 bases at J, with 12 bases in the middle. Germline V gene data show CDR1 as LGHNA and CDR2 as YSLEER. This CDR3 spans 16 amino acids. The CDR3 loop reads CASSQDTIGGNSPLHF. The DNA for the CDR3 is TGCGCCAGCAGCCAAGATACAATAGGGGGTAATTCACCCCTCCACTTT.

This clone was counted only a few times. The rearrangement uses TRBV27 and TRBJ2-1; 7 bases map to TRBD2. With 4 bases clipped from V and 4 bases from J, the junction kept 10 bases outside the gene matches. CDR1 is MNHEY and CDR2 is SMNVEV in the germline V gene (reference sequence). The CDR3 has 16 amino acids. CDR3 coding DNA: TGTGCCAGCAGTTGGACTAGTTTTTCGAGGTACAATGAGCAGTTCTTC. Protein sequence: CASSWTSFSRYNEQFF.

The chain couples TRBV5-1 to TRBJ1-4, with D tentatively TRBD1 (6 bases). The germline gives CDR1 SGHRS, CDR2 YFSETQ. V lost 4 bases and J 2 bases, leaving 18 bases between the germline ends. The CDR3 consists of 17 residues. CDR3 DNA: TGCGCCAGCAGCGTGGGGCCATCCGACAGGACTAATGAAAAACTGTTTTTT. It translates to CASSVGPSDRTNEKLFF.

J is TRBJ2-1 and V is TRBV5-7, with no clear D. TRBV5-7 is assigned to the ORF class and has an uncertain function. Trimming shortened V by 9 bases and J by 8 bases, and 6 bases separated the two germline ends. The CDR3 runs 9 residues. The CDR3 DNA sequence: TGTGCCACCCCCCATGAGCAGTTCTTC. Its translation: CATPHEQFF.

This clone was detected many times. The rearrangement links TRBV10-3 to TRBJ1-1, with D uncertain. Germline-derived CDR1 and CDR2 are ENHRY and SYGVKD. The CDR3 is 14 amino acids. Trimming removed 4 bases at V and 1 base at J, with 10 bases between. This chain's CDR3 is CAISAGGRNTEAFF. The DNA for the CDR3 is TGTGCCATCAGTGCGGGTGGCCGGAACACTGAAGCTTTCTTT.

J is TRBJ2-3 and V is TRBV30, with D unclear. The CDR3 totals 12 residues. Germline-derived CDR1 and CDR2 are GTSNPN and SVGIG (reference sequence). Trimming took 2 bases from V and 1 from J, leaving 4 bases between them. The chain's CDR3 is CAWSQGTDTQYF. The CDR3 DNA reads as TGTGCCTGGAGTCAAGGCACAGATACGCAGTATTTT.

This chain connects TRBV4-3 to TRBJ1-2; D gene ambiguous. This CDR3 region has 15 residues. Looked up from germline, CDR1 is LGHNA and CDR2 is YSLEER. Deletions cut 0 bases from V and 5 bases from J, with 13 bases between. The CDR3 DNA reads TGCGCCAGCAGCCAAGATCTGGAGAGCTGGTATGGCTACACCTTC. Residues: CASSQDLESWYGYTF.

This clone was counted a few times. J is TRBJ1-2 and V is TRBV29-1, with D unresolved. V was trimmed by 6 bases and J by 3 bases, leaving 14 bases between them. Germline V gives CDR1 SQVTM, CDR2 ANQGSEA. The CDR3 is 13 residues long. The CDR3 DNA is TGCAGCGTCGATTTAAGAGGGTACTATGGCTACACCTTC. Translation gives CSVDLRGYYGYTF.

The chain couples TRBV19 to TRBJ2-7; 9 positions match TRBD1. J gave up 0 bases and V 7 bases, and 7 bases lay outside the gene matches. The CDR3 spans 15 residues. CDR1 LNHDA and CDR2 SQIVND come from the germline V gene (reference sequence). CDR3 nucleotides: TGTGCCAGTACGATAGGACAGGGGAGCTCCTACGAGCAGTACTTC. It specifies CASTIGQGSSYEQYF.

The chain joins TRBV4-3 to TRBJ2-2; D is ambiguous. CDR3 length: 17 amino acids. The V end was cut by 1 base, the J end by 6 bases, with 18 bases between. Germline lookup yields CDR1 LGHNA and CDR2 YSLEER. CDR3 DNA: TGCGCCAGCAGCCAAGTAATGGCACCGAGAGAATCCGGGGAGCTGTTTTTT. Residues: CASSQVMAPRESGELFF.

This chain joins TRBV29-1 and TRBJ2-2, with D perhaps assigned TRBD1 or TRBD2 (6 bases each). In germline, CDR1 is SQVTM, CDR2 ANQGSEA. CDR3 size: 14 residues. The V end lost 2 bases, the J end lost 7 bases, and 14 bases lay between the germline ends. For the CDR3, the DNA is TGCAGCGTTGAAACCGGGGGCCTAGTCGGGGAGCTGTTTTTT. This encodes CSVETGGLVGELFF.

This clone has just a few counts. V and J are TRBV28 and TRBJ2-7; D may match TRBD1 or TRBD2 (6 bases each). This CDR3 contains 15 residues. V lost 5 bases to trimming and J lost 2 bases, with 16 bases between them. Germline loops: CDR1 MDHEN, CDR2 SYDVKM. DNA of the CDR3: TGTGCCAGCAGTGGAGGGGGGCGTAGCACCTACGAGCAGTACTTC. Translated, it gives CASSGGGRSTYEQYF.

V usage is TRBV4-3 and J usage is TRBJ1-6, with 8 bases aligning to TRBD1. CDR3 length: 16 residues. CDR1 and CDR2 (germline): LGHNA, YSLEER. V shed 1 base, J shed 6 bases, and the junction held 5 bases outside the gene matches. The CDR3 protein is CASSQASDRVNSPLHF. Here the CDR3 DNA reads TGCGCCAGCAGCCAAGCCTCGGACAGGGTTAATTCACCCCTCCACTTT.

The chain couples TRBV6-5 to TRBJ1-1, with a possible D match to TRBD1 (6 bases). The CDR3 length is 14 residues. Trimming took 6 bases from V and 0 from J, leaving 11 bases between them. CDR1 and CDR2 from the germline V gene are MNHEY and SVGAGI. The CDR3 region has the DNA TGTGCCAGCAGCCCCCAGGGGATGAACACTGAAGCTTTCTTT. Translation gives CASSPQGMNTEAFF.

CDR3 coding DNA: TGTGCCAGCAGCGGGCAGGGGCTCTACGAGCAGTACTTC. This codes for CASSGQGLYEQYF. The chain recombines TRBV13 with TRBJ2-7, with D possibly matching TRBD1 (6 bases). The CDR3 is 13 residues long. Germline V lookup: CDR1 PRHDT, CDR2 FYEKMQ (reference sequence). V was shortened by 5 bases and J by 3 bases, with 11 bases between the two germline ends.

The chain uses TRBV27 and TRBJ1-1; 7 nucleotides line up with TRBD1. Per germline, CDR1 MNHEY and CDR2 SMNVEV (reference sequence). CDR3 size: 12 residues. The J segment lost 4 bases and the V segment lost 6 bases, leaving 2 bases of the junction unmatched. CDR3 protein: CASRGGLTEAFF. The CDR3 bases are TGTGCCAGCAGAGGGGGCCTCACTGAAGCTTTCTTT.

This clone has just one count. The V gene is TRBV29-1, the J gene TRBJ2-1; 10 bases are shared with TRBD1. The CDR3 totals 14 residues. Germline CDR1 SQVTM, CDR2 ANQGSEA. Unmatched junction bases numbered 9, after V lost 6 bases and J lost 7 bases. CDR3 amino acids: CSVLDRGVGNEQFF. The CDR3 bases are TGCAGCGTCCTGGACAGGGGGGTAGGAAATGAGCAGTTCTTC.

The chain combines TRBV29-1 with TRBJ1-2, with 8 bases matching TRBD1. The CDR3 length is 12 residues. Trimming removed 6 bases from V and 4 bases from J; junction bases left unmatched: 4. Germline assignment: CDR1 SQVTM and CDR2 ANQGSEA. CDR3 DNA sequence: TGCAGCGTAAGAGGGACAGGCTATGGCTACACCTTC. It specifies CSVRGTGYGYTF.

The chain couples TRBV19 to TRBJ2-2; unclear D gene. Looked up from germline, CDR1 is LNHDA and CDR2 is SQIVND (reference sequence). The CDR3 totals 16 residues. Trimming pared 7 bases from V and 7 bases from J, leaving 22 bases between. The CDR3 here is CASNEDAGWSNGELFF. Here the CDR3 DNA reads TGTGCCAGTAATGAGGACGCCGGTTGGAGCAACGGGGAGCTGTTTTTT.

The chain couples TRBV29-1 to TRBJ1-5; 8 positions match TRBD1. CDR1 and CDR2 from the germline V gene are SQVTM and ANQGSEA. Trimming at V came to 6 bases and at J to 6 bases, leaving 7 bases not matched to a gene. This CDR3 has 13 residues. In DNA form, the CDR3 reads TGCAGCGTGCCGACAGGGGATGGTCAGCCCCAGCATTTT. As protein: CSVPTGDGQPQHF.

The chain couples TRBV30 to TRBJ2-1, with D perhaps matching TRBD2 (6 bases). Trimming removed 3 bases at V and 6 bases at J, with 15 bases between. CDR1 and CDR2 (germline): GTSNPN, SVGIG (reference sequence). The CDR3 is 14 amino acids. The CDR3 loop reads CAWSTGLTLNEQFF. The CDR3, as DNA: TGTGCCTGGAGCACGGGACTGACACTCAATGAGCAGTTCTTC.